The rows below give T cell receptor beta chains drawn from one sample of a study of PD-L1 blockade in urothelial cancer. Sequencing used immunoSEQ multiplex PCR; TCRdb keeps in-frame clones, though not all of them. The sample carries tens of thousands of clones, around 87% recorded once. The source material was PBMCs, sampled around atezolizumab (anti-PD-L1) treatment. Receptor source: a man aged 60-69 years with urothelial cancer. CDR3s include the opening cysteine and the closing phenylalanine or tryptophan. D genes are given only for firm matches. Clone size is stated in some rows and not others, as once, few, many or a class when expanded.

v_call,d_call,clone_size,j_call,cdr3_nt,cdr3_aa
TRBV28,TRBD1,-,TRBJ2-7,TGTGCCACCACTGGGACAGGGGGCTACGAGCAGTACTTC,CATTGTGGYEQYF
TRBV10-3,-,-,TRBJ2-2,TGTGCCATCAGTGGACTAGGAACGAACACCGGGGAGCTGTTTTTT,CAISGLGTNTGELFF
TRBV15,TRBD2,once,TRBJ2-3,TGTGCCACCAGCAGAGATTCCAGACTAGCGGGGGAAAACACAGATACGCAGTATTTT,CATSRDSRLAGENTDTQYF
TRBV7-2,-,-,TRBJ1-2,TGTGCCAGCAGCCACAGCGGACAGAACTATGGCTACACCTTC,CASSHSGQNYGYTF
TRBV4-1,TRBD1,-,TRBJ1-4,TGCGCCAGCAGCAGAGGACCCCAGGGGGCAACTAATGAAAAACTGTTTTTT,CASSRGPQGATNEKLFF
TRBV11-2,TRBD2,-,TRBJ2-3,TGTGCCAGCGGGAGCGGGGGAGACACAGATACGCAGTATTTT,CASGSGGDTDTQYF
TRBV7-9,-,-,TRBJ1-2,TGTGCCAGCAGCCAGGCACGGGGGATAGCTAACTATGGCTACACCTTC,CASSQARGIANYGYTF
TRBV18,-,-,TRBJ2-3,TGTGCCAGCTCACCAGGCGGGGCAAGTACGCAGTATTTT,CASSPGGASTQYF
TRBV2,-,-,TRBJ1-3,TGTGCCAGCAGTGAAGCGGCAGGGAATATTAAAGGAAACACCATATATTTT,CASSEAAGNIKGNTIYF
TRBV11-3,-,-,TRBJ2-1,TGTGCCAGCAGCTTAGCAACCCCCACGGGTGAGCAGTTCTTC,CASSLATPTGEQFF